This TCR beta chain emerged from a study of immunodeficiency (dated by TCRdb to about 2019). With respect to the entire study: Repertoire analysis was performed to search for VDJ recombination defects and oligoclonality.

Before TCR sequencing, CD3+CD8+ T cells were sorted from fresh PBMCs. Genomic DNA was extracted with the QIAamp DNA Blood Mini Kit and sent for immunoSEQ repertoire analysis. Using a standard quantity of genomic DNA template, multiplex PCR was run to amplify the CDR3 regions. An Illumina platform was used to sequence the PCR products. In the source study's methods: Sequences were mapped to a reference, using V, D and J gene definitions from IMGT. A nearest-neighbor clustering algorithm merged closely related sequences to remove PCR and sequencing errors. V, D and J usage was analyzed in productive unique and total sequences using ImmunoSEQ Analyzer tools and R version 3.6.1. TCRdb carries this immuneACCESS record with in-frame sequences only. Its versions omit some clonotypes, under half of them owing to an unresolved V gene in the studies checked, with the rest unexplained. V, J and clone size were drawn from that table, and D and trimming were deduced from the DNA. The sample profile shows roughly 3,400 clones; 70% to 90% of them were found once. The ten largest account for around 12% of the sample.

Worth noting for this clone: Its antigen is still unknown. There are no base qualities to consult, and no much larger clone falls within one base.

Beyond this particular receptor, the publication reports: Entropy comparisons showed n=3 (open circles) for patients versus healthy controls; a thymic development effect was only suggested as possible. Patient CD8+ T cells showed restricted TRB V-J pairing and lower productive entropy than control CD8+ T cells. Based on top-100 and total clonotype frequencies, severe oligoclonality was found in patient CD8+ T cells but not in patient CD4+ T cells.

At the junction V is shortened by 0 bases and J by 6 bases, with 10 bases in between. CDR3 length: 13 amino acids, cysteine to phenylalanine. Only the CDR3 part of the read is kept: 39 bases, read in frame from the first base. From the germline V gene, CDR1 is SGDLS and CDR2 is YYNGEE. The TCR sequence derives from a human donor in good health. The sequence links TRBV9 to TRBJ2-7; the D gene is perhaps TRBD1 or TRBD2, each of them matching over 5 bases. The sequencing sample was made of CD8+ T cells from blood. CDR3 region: CASSVGDGGEQYF. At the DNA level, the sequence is TGTGCCAGCAGCGTAGGGGACGGAGGCGAGCAGTACTTC.